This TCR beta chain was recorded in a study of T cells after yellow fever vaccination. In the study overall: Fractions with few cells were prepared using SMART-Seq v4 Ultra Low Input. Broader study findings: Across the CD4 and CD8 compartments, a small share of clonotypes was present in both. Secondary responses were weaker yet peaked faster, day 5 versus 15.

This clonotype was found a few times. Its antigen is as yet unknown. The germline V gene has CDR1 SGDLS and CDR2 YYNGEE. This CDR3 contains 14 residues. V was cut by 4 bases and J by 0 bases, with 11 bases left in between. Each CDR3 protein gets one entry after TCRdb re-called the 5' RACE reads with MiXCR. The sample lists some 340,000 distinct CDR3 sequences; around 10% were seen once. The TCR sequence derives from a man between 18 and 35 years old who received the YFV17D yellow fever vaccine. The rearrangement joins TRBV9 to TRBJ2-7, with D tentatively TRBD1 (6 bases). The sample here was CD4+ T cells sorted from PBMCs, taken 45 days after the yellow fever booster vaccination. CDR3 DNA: TGTGCCAGCAGCCGAACAGGGAACTCCTACGAGCAGTACTTC. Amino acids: CASSRTGNSYEQYF.